These 7 T cell receptor beta chains came from one sample sequenced in a study of shared clonotypes between healthy human individuals. Sequenced by immunoSEQ multiplex PCR; TCRdb stores in-frame clones only, minus some. This table has approximately 2.4 million clones, about 94% appearing once. Sequenced: naive CD4+ T cells sorted from blood. Subset specified: CD45RA+ positively selected. The source of these receptors is a man aged 18-30 years in good health.

V and J are TRBV25-1 and TRBJ1-2, with 12 bases matching TRBD1. The CDR3 consists of 14 residues. V lost 5 bases to trimming and J lost 7 bases; unmatched junction nucleotides: 5. Per the germline V gene, CDR1 is MGHDK and CDR2 is SYGVNS. The CDR3 bases are TGTGCCAGCAGTTCCGGGACAGGGGGCTCTGGCTACACCTTC. It specifies CASSSGTGGSGYTF.

The rearrangement joins TRBV2 to TRBJ1-5; D unresolved. CDR1 is SNHLY, CDR2 FYNNEI, per germline. This CDR3 comprises 16 residues. V lost 6 bases to trimming and J lost 8 bases, with 23 bases between them. The CDR3 DNA reads TGTGCCAGCAGGTCGGCAACCGGGCCCCCGAATGAGCCCCAGCATTTT. Translated: CASRSATGPPNEPQHF.

This clone appeared a single time. The same CDR3 arises from other DNA sequences in this sample as well. This chain connects TRBV11-2 to TRBJ2-2; 12 nucleotides match TRBD2. The CDR3 is 15 residues long. Germline assignment: CDR1 SGHAT and CDR2 FQNNGV. V shed 5 bases, J shed 8 bases, and the junction held 6 bases outside the gene matches. The CDR3 nucleotides read TGTGCCAGCAGCCAAGGACTAGCGGGAACTGGGGAGCTGTTTTTT. Translating gives CASSQGLAGTGELFF.

The V call is TRBV4-1, the J call TRBJ1-2, with D perhaps TRBD1 (5 bases). V dropped 4 bases and J dropped 5 bases, with 17 bases sitting between them. CDR1 MGHRA and CDR2 YSYEKL come from the germline V gene. The CDR3 totals 15 residues. This chain's CDR3 is CASSPAGGEVYGYTF. As DNA, the CDR3 is TGCGCCAGCAGCCCGGCCGGGGGGGAGGTTTATGGCTACACCTTC.

The chain joins TRBV5-1 to TRBJ1-6, with D maybe TRBD1 (5 bases). Trimming cost V 6 bases and J 7 bases, with 14 bases left between them. The germline CDR1 and CDR2 sequences are SGHRS and YFSETQ. There are 14 residues in the CDR3. The CDR3 DNA is TGCGCCAGCACCGACGGGGACCGGAATTCACCCCTCCACTTT. Its translation: CASTDGDRNSPLHF.

The V and J genes are TRBV7-2 and TRBJ1-1; D not certain. Germline CDR1 reads SGHTA; CDR2 reads FQGNSA. The CDR3 consists of 14 residues. Trimming stripped 5 bases from V and 7 bases from J, with 17 bases between. The CDR3 protein is CASSPTDLKGEAFF. CDR3 nucleotides: TGTGCCAGCAGCCCCACAGACCTTAAGGGTGAAGCTTTCTTT.

This chain connects TRBV25-1 to TRBJ1-2, with D unresolved. The germline CDR1 and CDR2 sequences are MGHDK and SYGVNS. The CDR3 covers 13 residues. Between the trimmed V and J ends, which lost 6 bases and 2 bases, there was a span of 10 bases. CDR3 in DNA: TGTGCCAGCAGCGGTTTCCTCAACTATGGCTACACCTTC. This gives the protein CASSGFLNYGYTF.